This T cell receptor (beta chain) is from a study of blood T cell repertoires in COVID-19. In the authors' methods: Estimation of nucleated cell counts relied on the amplification of reference gene primers. Measured with immunoSEQ multiplex PCR; TCRdb has only the in-frame clones, and not every one. V and J calls and clone size are as listed in that table; D and trimming were resolved from the DNA. The table lists about 160,000 clones, just under 90% of them singletons, with around 10% in the top ten. Germline lookup yields CDR1 SGHTA and CDR2 FQGNSA. CDR3 length equals 13 residues. Trimming removed 6 bases from V and 1 base from J, with 10 bases in between.

V and J are TRBV7-2 and TRBJ2-7; D may be TRBD1 (5 bases). The specimen sequenced was peripheral blood. The clonotype comes from a woman in her seventies with COVID-19, enrolled during active disease. DNA of the CDR3: TGTGCCAGCAGGTCCCAGGGTTCCTACGAGCAGTACTTC. As protein: CASRSQGSYEQYF. The complete variable domain, with remaining parts taken from reference TRBV7-2 and TRBJ2-7, reads GAGVSQSPSNKVTEKGKDVELRCDPISGHTALYWYRQSLGQGLEFLIYFQGNSAPDKSGLPSDRFSAERTGGSVSTLTIQRTQQEDSAVYLCASRSQGSYEQYFGPGTRLTVT.